This T cell receptor (beta chain) was obtained from a study of CD8 T cells in Susac syndrome. Regarding the study as a whole: The study's TCR sequencing and HLA analysis drew on a certain number of individuals. That number was acknowledged as relatively small.

It was with random hexamers that roughly 0.5 to 1 ug RNA was reverse transcribed. From the immunoSEQ multiplex PCR reads, TCRdb called clonotypes with MiXCR, one entry per CDR3 protein. The sample yields 150,000 to 200,000 distinct CDR3 sequences, less than 95% seen once. Germline CDR1 and CDR2: LGHDT and YNNKEL (reference sequence). The CDR3 totals 13 residues. V lost 6 bases and J lost 1, with 6 bases in between. In the case of this clonotype: Antigen: not known.

CD8+ and CD4+ T cells were negatively isolated; TEMRA cells were FACS-enriched. The receptor's source is a human donor with multiple sclerosis. The sequenced material came from CD4+ T cells from PBMCs. The chain employs TRBV3-1 and TRBJ2-2, with D hard to call. DNA of the CDR3: TGTGCCAGCAGACAGCTGAACACCGGGGAGCTGTTTTTT. It codes for CASRQLNTGELFF.